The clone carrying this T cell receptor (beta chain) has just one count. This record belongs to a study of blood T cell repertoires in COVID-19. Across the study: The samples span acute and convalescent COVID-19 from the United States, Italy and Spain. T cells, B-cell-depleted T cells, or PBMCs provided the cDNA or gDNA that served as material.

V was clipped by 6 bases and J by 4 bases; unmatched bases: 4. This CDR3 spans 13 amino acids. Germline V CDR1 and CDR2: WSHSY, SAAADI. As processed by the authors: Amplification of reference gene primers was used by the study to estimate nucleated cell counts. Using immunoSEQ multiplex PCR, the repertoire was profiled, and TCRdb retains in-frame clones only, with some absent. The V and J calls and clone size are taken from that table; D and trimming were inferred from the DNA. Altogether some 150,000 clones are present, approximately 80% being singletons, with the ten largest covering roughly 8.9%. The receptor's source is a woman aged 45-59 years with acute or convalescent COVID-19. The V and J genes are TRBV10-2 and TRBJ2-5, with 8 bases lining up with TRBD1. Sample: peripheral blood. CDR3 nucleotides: TGCGCCAGCAGCACAGGGGGTATAGAGACCCAGTACTTC. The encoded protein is CASSTGGIETQYF.